This T cell receptor beta chain was captured by sequencing in a study of cytomegalovirus exposure and HLA in healthy donors. For the study at large: A data release that came early held roughly 80 million unique TCRs from HLA-typed donors. Broader study findings: Previously analyzed data showed that most TCR beta V segments were productive at a frequency of about 87% or about 30%.

Comments on this clone: Its antigen is unidentified.

The PCR was carried out with 60 Vbeta primers and 13 Jbeta primers. The method was immunoSEQ multiplex PCR; TCRdb's version includes in-frame clones alone and lacks a portion of them. This sample's table has 70,000 or so clones. The CDR3 totals 14 residues. V was cut by 0 bases and J by 4 bases, with 9 bases left in between. Germline V lookup: CDR1 MGHRA, CDR2 YSYEKL. The chain joins TRBV4-1 to TRBJ1-1; D remains ambiguous. The sequence was obtained from a female donor in good health and CMV-seropositive. The sequenced sample consisted of PBMCs. The CDR3 is CASSQDRGSTEAFF. The CDR3 DNA sequence: TGCGCCAGCAGCCAAGATCGGGGAAGCACTGAAGCTTTCTTT.